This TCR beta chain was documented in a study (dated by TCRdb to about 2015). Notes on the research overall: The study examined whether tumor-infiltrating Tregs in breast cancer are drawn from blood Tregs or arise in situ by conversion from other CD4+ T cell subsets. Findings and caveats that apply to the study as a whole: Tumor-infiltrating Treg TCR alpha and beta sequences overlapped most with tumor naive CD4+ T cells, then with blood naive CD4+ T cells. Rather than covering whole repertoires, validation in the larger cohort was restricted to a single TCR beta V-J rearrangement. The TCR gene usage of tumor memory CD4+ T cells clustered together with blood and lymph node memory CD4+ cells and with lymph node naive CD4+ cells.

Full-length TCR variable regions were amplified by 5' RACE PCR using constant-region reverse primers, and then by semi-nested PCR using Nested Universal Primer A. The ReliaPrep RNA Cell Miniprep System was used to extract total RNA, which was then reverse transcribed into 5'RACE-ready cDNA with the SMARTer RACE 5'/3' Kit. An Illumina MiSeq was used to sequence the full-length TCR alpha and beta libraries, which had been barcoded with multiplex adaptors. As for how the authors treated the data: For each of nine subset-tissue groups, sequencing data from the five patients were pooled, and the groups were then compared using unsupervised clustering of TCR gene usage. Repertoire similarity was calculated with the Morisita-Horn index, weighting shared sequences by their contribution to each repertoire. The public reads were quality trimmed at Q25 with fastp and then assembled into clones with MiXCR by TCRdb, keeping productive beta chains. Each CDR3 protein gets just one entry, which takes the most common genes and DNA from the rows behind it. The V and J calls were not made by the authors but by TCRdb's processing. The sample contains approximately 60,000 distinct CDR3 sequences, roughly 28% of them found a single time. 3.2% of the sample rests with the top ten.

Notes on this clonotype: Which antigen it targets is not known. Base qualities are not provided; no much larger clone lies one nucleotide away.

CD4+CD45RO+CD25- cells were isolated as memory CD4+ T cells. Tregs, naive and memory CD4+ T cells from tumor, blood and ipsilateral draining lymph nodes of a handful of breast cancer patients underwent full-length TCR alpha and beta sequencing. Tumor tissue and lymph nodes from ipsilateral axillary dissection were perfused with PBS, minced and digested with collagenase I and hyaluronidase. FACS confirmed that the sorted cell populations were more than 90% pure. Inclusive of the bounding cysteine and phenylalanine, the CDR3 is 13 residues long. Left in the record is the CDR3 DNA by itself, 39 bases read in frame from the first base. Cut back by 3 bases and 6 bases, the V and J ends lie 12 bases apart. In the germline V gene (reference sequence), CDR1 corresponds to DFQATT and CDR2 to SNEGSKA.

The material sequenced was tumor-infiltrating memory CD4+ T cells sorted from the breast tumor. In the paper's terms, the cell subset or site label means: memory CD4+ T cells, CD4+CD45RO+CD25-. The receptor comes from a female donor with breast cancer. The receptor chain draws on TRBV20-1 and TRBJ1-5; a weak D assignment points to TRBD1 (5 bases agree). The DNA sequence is TGCAGTGCTAGTTTCGGGGCGGCTCAGCCCCAGCATTTT. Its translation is CSASFGAAQPQHF.